Listed below are T cell receptor beta chains from one sample, sequenced in a study of shared clonotypes between healthy human individuals. TCRdb's table, derived via immunoSEQ multiplex PCR, lists solely in-frame clones and lacks some. This table has some 630,000 clones, approximately 75% appearing once. Specimen: memory CD4+ T cells sorted from blood. The receptors here all came from a woman in her twenties or thirties in good health. Each CDR3 is given with its conserved first and last residue. Fields, in order: J gene, D gene, clone size, V gene, CDR3 DNA, CDR3 protein. The D gene is left open where the match is weak. Clone size, where shown, is once, few, many, or a class for clones that have expanded.

J: TRBJ2-7
D: -
size: -
V: TRBV4-1
DNA: TGCGCCAGCAGCCAGCCGCAAGACGGCTACGAGCAGTACTTC
CDR3: CASSQPQDGYEQYF

J: TRBJ2-2
D: -
size: -
V: TRBV11-3
DNA: TGTGCCAGCAGCCCCACCTCGGGGTGGATGGCCACCGGGGAGCTGTTTTTT
CDR3: CASSPTSGWMATGELFF

J: TRBJ2-1
D: TRBD1
size: -
V: TRBV28
DNA: TGTGCCAGCGGGGGTTTCACGACAGGGGAGAATGAGCAGTTCTTC
CDR3: CASGGFTTGENEQFF

J: TRBJ1-2
D: TRBD1
size: -
V: TRBV28
DNA: TGTGCCAGCAGTTTCGCGACAGGGGCCTATGGCTACACCTTC
CDR3: CASSFATGAYGYTF

J: TRBJ2-1
D: TRBD2
size: -
V: TRBV6-4
DNA: TGTGCCAGCGGGACTAGCGGGAGTTTTGGTCCCAGTGAGCAGTTCTTC
CDR3: CASGTSGSFGPSEQFF

J: TRBJ1-5
D: TRBD1
size: -
V: TRBV13
DNA: TGTGCCAGCAGCTACAGGGGGGCCAATCAGCCCCAGCATTTT
CDR3: CASSYRGANQPQHF

J: TRBJ1-1
D: -
size: once
V: TRBV6-1
DNA: TGTGCCAGCACGAGGGCCGATAGTCAGGACACTGAAGCTTTCTTT
CDR3: CASTRADSQDTEAFF

J: TRBJ2-7
D: -
size: -
V: TRBV5-5
DNA: TGTGCCAGCAGACAGGTAGACCGCTCCTACGAGCAGTACTTC
CDR3: CASRQVDRSYEQYF

J: TRBJ1-3
D: TRBD1
size: few
V: TRBV7-6
DNA: TGTGCCAGCAGCTTAGTGGTACAGGGGGATCTCTCTGGAAACACCATATATTTT
CDR3: CASSLVVQGDLSGNTIYF

J: TRBJ2-7
D: -
size: -
V: TRBV11-2
DNA: TGTGCCAGCAGCTCATCGGGGTGGGGGAGTAGTACCTACGAGCAGTACTTC
CDR3: CASSSSGWGSSTYEQYF

J: TRBJ2-5
D: -
size: -
V: TRBV30
DNA: TGTGCCTGGAGTGCAAGGGGGAACCAAGAGACCCAGTACTTC
CDR3: CAWSARGNQETQYF

J: TRBJ2-7
D: -
size: once
V: TRBV18
DNA: TGTGCCAGCAAAACTAGTCCTCAAAGCGAGCAGTACTTC
CDR3: CASKTSPQSEQYF

J: TRBJ1-5
D: TRBD1
size: -
V: TRBV19
DNA: TGTGCCAGTAGTTCCCGGGACAGGGGGCTTTATGGCAATCAGCCCCAGCATTTT
CDR3: CASSSRDRGLYGNQPQHF

J: TRBJ2-1
D: -
size: once
V: TRBV5-1
DNA: TGCGCCAGCAGCTTGGCCGAGCAGACGACAAATGAGCAGTTCTTC
CDR3: CASSLAEQTTNEQFF

J: TRBJ2-5
D: TRBD2
size: few
V: TRBV25-1
DNA: TGTGCCAGCAGTCAAAGAGGACTAGCGGGAGGGCAGGAGACCCAGTACTTC
CDR3: CASSQRGLAGGQETQYF

J: TRBJ2-1
D: -
size: few
V: TRBV7-9
DNA: TGTGCCAGCACAACTTCGAGCTCCTACAATGAGCAGTTCTTC
CDR3: CASTTSSSYNEQFF

J: TRBJ2-7
D: -
size: -
V: TRBV11-2
DNA: TGTGCCAGCAGCCTAGTAGTGCGGGGTAAGGGCGAGCAGTACTTC
CDR3: CASSLVVRGKGEQYF

J: TRBJ2-1
D: TRBD2
size: -
V: TRBV4-2
DNA: TGTGCCAGCAGCCATCATAGCGGGAGGGCCAGGTCCTACAATGAGCAGTTCTTC
CDR3: CASSHHSGRARSYNEQFF

J: TRBJ2-3
D: -
size: once
V: TRBV5-1
DNA: TGCGCCAGCAGCTTGGTGGGGGGATCAGATACGCAGTATTTT
CDR3: CASSLVGGSDTQYF

J: TRBJ2-1
D: TRBD2
size: few
V: TRBV5-1
DNA: TGCGCCAGCAGCCCACCGGGGTCGGAAACAAGTGCGGGAGGGGCTGAGCAGTTCTTC
CDR3: CASSPPGSETSAGGAEQFF

J: TRBJ1-1
D: TRBD1
size: -
V: TRBV12-5
DNA: TGTGCTAGTGGTTTGGTATCTATGGGACAGGGGGCATCGAACACTGAAGCTTTCTTT
CDR3: CASGLVSMGQGASNTEAFF

J: TRBJ1-1
D: -
size: many
V: TRBV7-6
DNA: TGTGCCAGCAGCCAGCTAGACAAGAACACTGAAGCTTTCTTT
CDR3: CASSQLDKNTEAFF

J: TRBJ2-3
D: -
size: -
V: TRBV14
DNA: TGTGCCAGCAGCCCTCGGCGCTTCGGAGATACGCAGTATTTT
CDR3: CASSPRRFGDTQYF

J: TRBJ2-1
D: TRBD2
size: -
V: TRBV4-1
DNA: TGCGCCAGCAGCCAATATTCCGCAGCGGGAGGGCCGGTCAATGAGCAGTTCTTC
CDR3: CASSQYSAAGGPVNEQFF

J: TRBJ2-7
D: -
size: few
V: TRBV21-1
DNA: TGTGCCAGCAGCAGCAGCCTATCGTACGAGCAGTACTTC
CDR3: CASSSSLSYEQYF

J: TRBJ2-2
D: TRBD2
size: -
V: TRBV5-1
DNA: TGCGCCAGCAGCTTCCAAGCGGGAGCCTACACCGGGGAGCTGTTTTTT
CDR3: CASSFQAGAYTGELFF

J: TRBJ1-2
D: -
size: many
V: TRBV7-2
DNA: TGTGCCAGCAGCCCCCAGTTGGATCCCGGCTACACCTTC
CDR3: CASSPQLDPGYTF

J: TRBJ2-6
D: -
size: -
V: TRBV19
DNA: TGTGCCAGACTTCGCGGTGGGAGGACTTACTCTGGGGCCAACGTCCTGACTTTC
CDR3: CARLRGGRTYSGANVLTF

J: TRBJ1-2
D: -
size: few
V: TRBV18
DNA: TGTGCCAGCTCACCCCAAGGGGGTAACTATGGCTACACCTTC
CDR3: CASSPQGGNYGYTF

J: TRBJ2-1
D: TRBD2
size: -
V: TRBV7-2
DNA: TGTGCCAGCAGCTTGCAAGCGGGGGGGTTCAATGAGCAGTTCTTC
CDR3: CASSLQAGGFNEQFF

J: TRBJ1-1
D: -
size: -
V: TRBV27
DNA: TGTGCCAGCGGGAGGGGTCAGCTGAACACTGAAGCTTTCTTT
CDR3: CASGRGQLNTEAFF

J: TRBJ2-5
D: TRBD1
size: -
V: TRBV5-1
DNA: TGCGCCAGCCACAGGGGTGAAGAGACCCAGTACTTC
CDR3: CASHRGEETQYF

J: TRBJ1-5
D: -
size: -
V: TRBV2
DNA: TGTGCCAGCGGGGGTTGGGGTCGCAATCAGCCCCAGCATTTT
CDR3: CASGGWGRNQPQHF

J: TRBJ1-5
D: -
size: -
V: TRBV6-5
DNA: TGTGCCAGCAGCAAGGGGCCAGATAGCAATCAGCCCCAGCATTTT
CDR3: CASSKGPDSNQPQHF

J: TRBJ1-3
D: -
size: -
V: TRBV5-1
DNA: TGCGCCAGCAGCCCGGGGCACGAGGGTTCTGGAAACACCATATATTTT
CDR3: CASSPGHEGSGNTIYF

J: TRBJ1-5
D: -
size: -
V: TRBV19
DNA: TGTGCCAGCGGTATCGGGGCGCAGCCCCAGCATTTT
CDR3: CASGIGAQPQHF

J: TRBJ1-2
D: TRBD1
size: -
V: TRBV5-8
DNA: TGTGCCAGCATCACAGGGGGCTACGGCTACACCTTC
CDR3: CASITGGYGYTF

J: TRBJ2-3
D: TRBD2
size: -
V: TRBV11-2
DNA: TGTGCCAGCAGCTTAGTCCGGGACTACAGCACAGATACGCAGTATTTT
CDR3: CASSLVRDYSTDTQYF

J: TRBJ2-7
D: TRBD1
size: once
V: TRBV5-6
DNA: TGTGCCAGCAGCAGGAGGGACAGGTATAGCTCCTACGAGCAGTACTTC
CDR3: CASSRRDRYSSYEQYF

J: TRBJ1-5
D: -
size: -
V: TRBV6-1
DNA: TGTGCCAGTAATAGCAATCAGCCCCAGCATTTT
CDR3: CASNSNQPQHF

J: TRBJ2-3
D: -
size: -
V: TRBV5-1
DNA: TGCGCCAGCAGCTTGAATTCCCTAGCTATGGGGATGGGTGATACGCAGTATTTT
CDR3: CASSLNSLAMGMGDTQYF

J: TRBJ2-6
D: -
size: -
V: TRBV2
DNA: TGTGCCAGCAGTGACAAGGGCCCCCGCTCTGGGGCCAACGTCCTGACTTTC
CDR3: CASSDKGPRSGANVLTF

J: TRBJ1-3
D: -
size: few
V: TRBV7-3
DNA: TGTGCCAGCAGCGCCCAGGGCGGGGATCCCTCTGGAAACACCATATATTTT
CDR3: CASSAQGGDPSGNTIYF

J: TRBJ1-2
D: -
size: -
V: TRBV5-1
DNA: TGCGCCAGTAGGTTGGGGGGCGTGAACTATGGCTACACCTTC
CDR3: CASRLGGVNYGYTF

J: TRBJ2-1
D: TRBD2
size: -
V: TRBV7-8
DNA: TGTGGAACTAGCGGCAGTAGACACTCCTACAATGAGCAGTTCTTC
CDR3: CGTSGSRHSYNEQFF

J: TRBJ2-7
D: -
size: -
V: TRBV10-3
DNA: TGTGCCATCGGCGGAAACTACGAGCAGTACTTC
CDR3: CAIGGNYEQYF

J: TRBJ1-4
D: -
size: -
V: TRBV28
DNA: TGTGCCCCTCCTCGACTGGGGGGCGCGGGAAAACTGTTTTTT
CDR3: CAPPRLGGAGKLFF

J: TRBJ2-7
D: TRBD2
size: -
V: TRBV18
DNA: TGTGCCAGCTCCCGCAATCCTCAGACTAGCGGGAGGGCCACGTTCCACGAGCAGTACTTC
CDR3: CASSRNPQTSGRATFHEQYF

J: TRBJ1-5
D: -
size: -
V: TRBV19
DNA: TGTGCCAGTAGTAGGACGTTTAATCAGCCCCAGCATTTT
CDR3: CASSRTFNQPQHF

J: TRBJ1-3
D: TRBD1
size: -
V: TRBV6-5
DNA: TGTGCCAGCAGTCCTCACGGGACAGCCGGAAACACCATATATTTT
CDR3: CASSPHGTAGNTIYF

J: TRBJ2-6
D: -
size: -
V: TRBV19
DNA: TGTGCCAGTAGTATAGACACTACATTTCAGTCTGGGGCCAACGTCCTGACTTTC
CDR3: CASSIDTTFQSGANVLTF

J: TRBJ2-1
D: -
size: -
V: TRBV5-4
DNA: TGTGCCAGCAGCTGGGGACGGACTTCCTACAATGAGCAGTTCTTC
CDR3: CASSWGRTSYNEQFF

J: TRBJ2-7
D: -
size: many
V: TRBV18
DNA: TGTGCCAGCTCACCCGACTCGCGATCCTACGAGCAGTACTTC
CDR3: CASSPDSRSYEQYF